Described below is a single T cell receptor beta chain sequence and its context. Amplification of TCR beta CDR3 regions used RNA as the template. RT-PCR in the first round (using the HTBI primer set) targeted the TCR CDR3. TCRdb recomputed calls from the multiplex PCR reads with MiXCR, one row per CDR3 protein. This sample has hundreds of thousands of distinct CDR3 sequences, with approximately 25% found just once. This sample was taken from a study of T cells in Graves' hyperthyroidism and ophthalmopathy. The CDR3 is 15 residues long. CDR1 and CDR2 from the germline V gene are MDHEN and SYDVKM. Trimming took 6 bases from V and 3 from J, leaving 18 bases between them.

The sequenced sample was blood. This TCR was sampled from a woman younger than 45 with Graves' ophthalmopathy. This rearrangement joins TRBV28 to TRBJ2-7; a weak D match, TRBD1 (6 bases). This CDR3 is CASSPSDRLFYEQYF. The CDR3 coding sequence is TGTGCCAGCAGCCCCTCGGACAGACTCTTCTACGAGCAGTACTTC.